Sequencing of this T cell receptor (beta chain) was carried out in a study of tissue T cells after allogeneic stem cell transplantation. Study conclusions and caveats: Blood and spleen captured only part of the tissue TCR repertoire. TCR repertoires tracked anatomic similarity, regardless of disease or transplant status. Across patients, clones rarely overlapped, yet motif clusters were shared tissue-specifically.

Looked up from germline, CDR1 is NNHNN and CDR2 is SYGAGS (reference sequence). V was pared by 4 bases and J by 6 bases, with 5 bases of the junction left unmatched. CDR3 length: 14 residues. In this sample, this clone turned up a few times. What it recognizes is unknown. Gene names follow the mouse nomenclature. From the germline J gene comes the end of the CDR3, since the read stops 1 residue before it. The sample carries other DNA sequences with the same CDR3. Described time point: mouse harvest day 7 after allogeneic transplant. The graft held 10^6 splenic CD5+ T cells and 10^7 T-cell-depleted bone marrow cells. This mouse GVHD model was MHC-mismatched B6 to BALB/c, profiled day 7 or 14. This table comes from immunoSEQ multiplex PCR, and its TCRdb copy is limited to in-frame clones, with some not included. The table has approximately 2,000 clones, about three fifths seen once.

V usage is TRBV13-2 and J usage is TRBJ2-4; 10 bases are shared with TRBD1. The TCR sequence derives from a female BALB/c mouse given C57BL/6 T cells with graft-versus-host disease after an allogeneic hematopoietic cell transplant. The sample comprised spleen. The sequenced part of the CDR3 DNA is TGTGCCAGCGGTCAACGGGACAGGGGTAACACCTTGTAC. Protein: CASGQRDRGNTLY. The CDR3 in full is CASGQRDRGNTLYF.